This T cell receptor beta chain emerged from a study of T cell changes during pregnancy in multiple sclerosis. Measured with immunoSEQ multiplex PCR; TCRdb has only the in-frame clones, and not every one. The table has tens of thousands of clones, 90% seen once. V lost 7 bases to trimming and J lost 3 bases, with 15 bases between them. The CDR3 sequence is 14 residues long. The germline gives CDR1 SGHAT, CDR2 FQNNGV. The chain carries TRBV11-2 and TRBJ1-1; no clear D gene. The starting material was CD8+ T cells from peripheral blood mononuclear cells, obtained before pregnancy. This clonotype was sampled from a female donor with multiple sclerosis, enrolled in a pregnancy study. Here the CDR3 reads CASTRYHGDTEAFF. DNA of the CDR3: TGTGCCAGCACCCGCTACCACGGGGACACTGAAGCTTTCTTT. The full variable domain, completed using reference TRBV11-2 and TRBJ1-1, is EAGVAQSPRYKIIEKRQSVAFWCNPISGHATLYWYQQILGQGPKLLIQFQNNGVVDDSQLPKDRFSAERLKGVDSTLKIQPAKLEDSAVYLCASTRYHGDTEAFFGQGTRLTVV.